This T cell receptor (beta chain) was obtained from a study of T cell responses to AZD1222 COVID-19 vaccine. Sequencing was performed with immunoSEQ multiplex PCR; in TCRdb, only in-frame clones are kept and a portion is missing. The table has some 130,000 clones, approximately 83% seen once; the top ten hold approximately 1.5%. This clone was recorded only once. This CDR3 region has 18 residues. Germline trimming cut 5 bases from V and 4 bases from J; bases unmatched to any gene: 18. CDR1 SGHNT and CDR2 YENEEA come from the germline V gene. The specimen was peripheral blood, collected on day 0 of AZD1222 vaccination. The chain carries TRBV11-3 and TRBJ2-5; 8 bases line up with TRBD1. This sequence was found in an adult in good health. CDR3 protein: CASSRTIIQGVYRETQYF. In nucleotides, the CDR3 is TGTGCCAGCAGCCGTACCATTATACAGGGGGTTTACCGAGAGACCCAGTACTTC.